The sequence of this T cell receptor beta chain was determined in a study of Graves' ophthalmopathy and Graves' hyperthyroidism. Study details: Hyperthyroidism counted as stable given no ophthalmopathy within 18 months of follow-up.

Overall study results and limits: In separating ophthalmopathy from stable hyperthyroidism, a 13-signature model achieved nearly 90% sensitivity and 81.08% specificity. Detection in blood was also observed for most expanded thyroid clonotypes above 0.001 frequency.

Amplified material comprised TCR beta CDR3 regions derived from RNA transcripts. The library came from an HTBI-primed first-round RT-PCR and a second-round multiplex PCR. TCRdb redid the calling of the multiplex PCR reads with MiXCR, one entry per CDR3 protein. This sample yields roughly 1.1 million distinct CDR3 sequences, of which roughly two fifths are seen a single time; around 10% belongs to the top ten. Points on this clonotype: Its antigen is unknown.

The CDR3 is made up of 14 amino acids. V was pared by 7 bases and J by 0 bases, with 13 bases between. This chain joins TRBV12-3 or TRBV12-4 and TRBJ2-7; D unclear. The sequenced sample consisted of peripheral blood or thyroid tissue (not recorded which). This TCR was recovered from an adult man with Graves' hyperthyroidism. The CDR3 DNA reads TGTGCCAGCACCACCTGGGCAGCCTCCTACGAGCAGTACTTC. Translating it yields CASTTWAASYEQYF.